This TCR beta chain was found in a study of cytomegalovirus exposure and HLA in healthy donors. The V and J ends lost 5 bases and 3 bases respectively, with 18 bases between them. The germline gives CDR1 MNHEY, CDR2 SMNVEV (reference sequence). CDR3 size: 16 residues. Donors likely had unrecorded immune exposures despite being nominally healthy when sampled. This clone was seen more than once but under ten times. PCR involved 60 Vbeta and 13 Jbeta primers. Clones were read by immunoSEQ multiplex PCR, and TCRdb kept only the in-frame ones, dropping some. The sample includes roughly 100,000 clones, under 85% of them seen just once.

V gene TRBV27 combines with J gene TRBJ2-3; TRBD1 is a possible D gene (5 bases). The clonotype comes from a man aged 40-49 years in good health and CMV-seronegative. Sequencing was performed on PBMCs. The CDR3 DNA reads TGTGCCAGCAGTCCCCGGGCACAGGTTGTAACAGATACGCAGTATTTT. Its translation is CASSPRAQVVTDTQYF.